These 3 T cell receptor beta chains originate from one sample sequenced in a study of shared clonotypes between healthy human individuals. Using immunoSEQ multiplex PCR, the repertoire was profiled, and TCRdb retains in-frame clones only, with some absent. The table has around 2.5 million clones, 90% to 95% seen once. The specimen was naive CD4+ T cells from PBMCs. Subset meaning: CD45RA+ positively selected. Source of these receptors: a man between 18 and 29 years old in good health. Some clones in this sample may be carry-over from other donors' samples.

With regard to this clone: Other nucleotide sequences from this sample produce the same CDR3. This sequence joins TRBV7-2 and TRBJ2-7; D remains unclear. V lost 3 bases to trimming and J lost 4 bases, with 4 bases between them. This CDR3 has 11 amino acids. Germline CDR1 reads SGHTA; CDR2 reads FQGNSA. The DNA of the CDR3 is TGTGCCAGCAGCTTGTATTACGAGCAGTACTTC. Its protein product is CASSLYYEQYF.

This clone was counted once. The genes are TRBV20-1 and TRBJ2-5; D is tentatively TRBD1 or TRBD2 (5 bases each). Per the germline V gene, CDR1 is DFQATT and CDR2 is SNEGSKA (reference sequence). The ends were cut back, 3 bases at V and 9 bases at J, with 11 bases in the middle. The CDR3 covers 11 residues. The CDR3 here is CSARGPEAQYF. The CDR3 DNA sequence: TGCAGTGCTAGGGGGCCGGAGGCCCAGTACTTC.

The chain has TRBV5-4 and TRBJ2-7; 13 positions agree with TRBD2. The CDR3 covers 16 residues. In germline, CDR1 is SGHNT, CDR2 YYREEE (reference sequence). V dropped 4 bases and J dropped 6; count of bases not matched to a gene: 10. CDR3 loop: CASSTLAGGPLGEQYF. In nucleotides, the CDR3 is TGTGCCAGCAGCACACTAGCGGGAGGGCCTCTTGGCGAGCAGTACTTC.